This TCR beta chain was profiled in a study of blood T cells in healthy people across ages. Study context: T cells yielded about one barcoded beta molecule per two cells through template switching. Study-wide results and caveats: Higher diversity and more naive CD4+ cells were features of long-lived donors, compared to aged donors.

Next came a second PCR, run for about 6 to 11 cycles, which used a sample-barcoded 5' primer along with a J-beta primer mix. TCRdb itself ran the 5' RACE reads through MiXCR, one entry per CDR3 protein. The table lists about 1,500,000 distinct CDR3 sequences, roughly 28% of them singletons. This clonotype occurred a few times. As yet, its antigen is unknown. Germline-derived CDR1 and CDR2 are MNHEY and SVGAGI. Trimming stripped 6 bases from V and 8 bases from J, with 14 bases between. The CDR3 consists of 13 residues. This chain links TRBV6-5 with TRBJ2-1, with D tentatively TRBD1 or TRBD2 (6 bases each). This clonotype originated in a woman aged 25 to 39 in good health. Sequenced material: blood. CDR3 sequence reads: CASRGTGADEQFF. The CDR3 DNA is TGTGCCAGCAGAGGGACGGGGGCAGATGAGCAGTTCTTC.